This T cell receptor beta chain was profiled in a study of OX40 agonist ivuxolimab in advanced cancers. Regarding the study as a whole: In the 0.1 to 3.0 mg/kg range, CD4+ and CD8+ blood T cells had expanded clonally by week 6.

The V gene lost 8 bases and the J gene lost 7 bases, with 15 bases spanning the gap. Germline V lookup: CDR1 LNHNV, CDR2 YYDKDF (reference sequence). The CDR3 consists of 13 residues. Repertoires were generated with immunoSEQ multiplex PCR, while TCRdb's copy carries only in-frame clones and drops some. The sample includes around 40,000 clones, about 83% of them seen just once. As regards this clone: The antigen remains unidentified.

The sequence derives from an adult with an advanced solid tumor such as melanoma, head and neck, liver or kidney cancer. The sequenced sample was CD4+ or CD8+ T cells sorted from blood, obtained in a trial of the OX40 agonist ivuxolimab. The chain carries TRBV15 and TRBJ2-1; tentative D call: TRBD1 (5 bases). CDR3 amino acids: CATGAEKYNEQFF. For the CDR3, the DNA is TGTGCCACCGGGGCGGAGAAATATAATGAGCAGTTCTTC.